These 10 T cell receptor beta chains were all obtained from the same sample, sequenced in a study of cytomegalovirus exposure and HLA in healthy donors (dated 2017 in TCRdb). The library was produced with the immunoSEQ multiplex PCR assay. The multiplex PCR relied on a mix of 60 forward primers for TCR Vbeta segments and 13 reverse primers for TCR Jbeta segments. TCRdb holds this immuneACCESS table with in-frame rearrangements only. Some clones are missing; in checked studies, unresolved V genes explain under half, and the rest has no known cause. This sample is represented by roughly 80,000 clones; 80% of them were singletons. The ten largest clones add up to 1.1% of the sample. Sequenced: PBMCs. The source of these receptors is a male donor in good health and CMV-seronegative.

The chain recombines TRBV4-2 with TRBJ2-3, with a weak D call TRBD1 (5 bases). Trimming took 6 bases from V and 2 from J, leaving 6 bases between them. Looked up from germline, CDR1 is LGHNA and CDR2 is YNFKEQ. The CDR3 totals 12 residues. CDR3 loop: CASRGPTDTQYF. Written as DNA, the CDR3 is TGTGCCAGCAGGGGGCCCACAGATACGCAGTATTTT.

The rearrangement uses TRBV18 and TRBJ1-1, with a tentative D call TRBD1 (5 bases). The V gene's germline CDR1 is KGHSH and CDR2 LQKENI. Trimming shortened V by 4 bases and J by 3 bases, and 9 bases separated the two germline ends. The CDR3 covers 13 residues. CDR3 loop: CASSRTGDTEAFF. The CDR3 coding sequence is TGTGCCAGCTCACGAACAGGAGACACTGAAGCTTTCTTT.

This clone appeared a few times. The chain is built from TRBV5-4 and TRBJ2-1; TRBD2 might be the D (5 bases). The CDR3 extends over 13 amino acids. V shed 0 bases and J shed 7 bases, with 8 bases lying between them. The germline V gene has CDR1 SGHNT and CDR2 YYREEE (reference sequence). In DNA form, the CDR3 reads TGTGCCAGCAGCTTGGAGTGGGAGAATGAGCAGTTCTTC. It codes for CASSLEWENEQFF.

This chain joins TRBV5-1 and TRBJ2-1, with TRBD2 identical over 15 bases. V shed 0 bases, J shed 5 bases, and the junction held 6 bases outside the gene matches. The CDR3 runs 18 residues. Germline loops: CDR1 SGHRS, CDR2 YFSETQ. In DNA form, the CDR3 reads TGCGCCAGCAGCTTGGGGGGGACTAGCGGGGGGCCCAACAATGAGCAGTTCTTC. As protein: CASSLGGTSGGPNNEQFF. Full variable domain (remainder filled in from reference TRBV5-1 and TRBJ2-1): KAGVTQTPRYLIKTRGQQVTLSCSPISGHRSVSWYQQTPGQGLQFLFEYFSETQRNKGNFPGRFSGRQFSNSRSEMNVSTLELGDSALYLCASSLGGTSGGPNNEQFFGPGTRLTVL.

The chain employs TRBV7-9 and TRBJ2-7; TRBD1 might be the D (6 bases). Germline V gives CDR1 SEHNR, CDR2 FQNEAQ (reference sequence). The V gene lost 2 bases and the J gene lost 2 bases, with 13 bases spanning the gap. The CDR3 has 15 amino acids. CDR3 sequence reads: CASSLPDRLTYEQYF. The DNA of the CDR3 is TGTGCCAGCAGCTTACCCGACAGGCTTACCTACGAGCAGTACTTC.

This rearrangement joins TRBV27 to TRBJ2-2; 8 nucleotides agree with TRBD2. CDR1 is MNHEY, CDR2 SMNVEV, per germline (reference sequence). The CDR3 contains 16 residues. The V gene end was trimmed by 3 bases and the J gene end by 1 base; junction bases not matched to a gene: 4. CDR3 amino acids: CASSFGRAGNTGELFF. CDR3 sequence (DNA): TGTGCCAGCAGTTTCGGGAGGGCCGGGAACACCGGGGAGCTGTTTTTT.

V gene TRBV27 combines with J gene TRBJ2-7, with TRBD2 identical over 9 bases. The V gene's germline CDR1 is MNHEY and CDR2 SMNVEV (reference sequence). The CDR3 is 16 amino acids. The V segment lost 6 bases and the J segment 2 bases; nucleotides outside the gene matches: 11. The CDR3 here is CASRGGVGLATYEQYF. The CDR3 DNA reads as TGTGCCAGCAGGGGCGGGGTCGGACTAGCGACCTACGAGCAGTACTTC.

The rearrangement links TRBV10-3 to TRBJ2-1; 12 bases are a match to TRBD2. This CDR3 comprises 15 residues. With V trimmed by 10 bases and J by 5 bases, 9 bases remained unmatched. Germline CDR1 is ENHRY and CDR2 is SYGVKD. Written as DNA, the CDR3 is TGTGCCACCACGACACTAGCGGGAGGCAACAATGAGCAGTTCTTC. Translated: CATTTLAGGNNEQFF.

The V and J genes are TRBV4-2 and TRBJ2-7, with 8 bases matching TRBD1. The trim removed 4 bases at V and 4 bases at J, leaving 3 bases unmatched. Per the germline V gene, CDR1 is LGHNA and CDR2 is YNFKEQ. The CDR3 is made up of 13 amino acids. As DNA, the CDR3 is TGTGCCAGCAGCCCGGGACAGGAATACGAGCAGTACTTC. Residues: CASSPGQEYEQYF.

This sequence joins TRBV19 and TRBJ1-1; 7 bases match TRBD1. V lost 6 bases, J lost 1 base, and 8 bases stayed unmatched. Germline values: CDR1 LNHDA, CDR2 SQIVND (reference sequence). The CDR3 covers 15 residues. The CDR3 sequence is CASRRQGSRNTEAFF. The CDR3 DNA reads TGTGCCAGTAGAAGACAGGGAAGTAGGAACACTGAAGCTTTCTTT.